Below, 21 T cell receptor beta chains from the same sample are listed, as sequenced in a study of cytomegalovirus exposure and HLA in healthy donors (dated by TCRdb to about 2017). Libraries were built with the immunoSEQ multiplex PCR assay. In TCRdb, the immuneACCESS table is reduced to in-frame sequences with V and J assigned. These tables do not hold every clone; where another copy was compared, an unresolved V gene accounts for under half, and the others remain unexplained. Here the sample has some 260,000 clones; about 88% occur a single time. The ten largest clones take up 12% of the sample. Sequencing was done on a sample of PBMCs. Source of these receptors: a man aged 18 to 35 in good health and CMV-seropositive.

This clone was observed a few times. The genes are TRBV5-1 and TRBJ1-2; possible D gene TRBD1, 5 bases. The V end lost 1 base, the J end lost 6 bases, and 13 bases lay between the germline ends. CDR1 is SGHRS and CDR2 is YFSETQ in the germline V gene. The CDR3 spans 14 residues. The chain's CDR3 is CASSLRDVSNGYTF. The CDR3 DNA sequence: TGCGCCAGCAGCTTGAGGGACGTCAGTAATGGCTACACCTTC. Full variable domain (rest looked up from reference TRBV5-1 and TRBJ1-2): KAGVTQTPRYLIKTRGQQVTLSCSPISGHRSVSWYQQTPGQGLQFLFEYFSETQRNKGNFPGRFSGRQFSNSRSEMNVSTLELGDSALYLCASSLRDVSNGYTFGSGTRLTVV.

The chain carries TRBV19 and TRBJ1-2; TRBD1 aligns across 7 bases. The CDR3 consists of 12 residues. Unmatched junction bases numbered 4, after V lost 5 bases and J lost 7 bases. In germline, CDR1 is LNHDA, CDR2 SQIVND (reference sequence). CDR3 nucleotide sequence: TGTGCCAGTAGTCAGACAGGGATTGGCTACACCTTC. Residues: CASSQTGIGYTF.

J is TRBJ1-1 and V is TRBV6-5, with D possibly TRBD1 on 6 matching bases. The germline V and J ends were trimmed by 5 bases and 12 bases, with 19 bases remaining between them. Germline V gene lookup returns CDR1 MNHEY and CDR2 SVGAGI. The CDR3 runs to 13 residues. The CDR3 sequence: CASSPPGHPKTFF. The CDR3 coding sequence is TGTGCCAGCAGTCCTCCGGGACACCCGAAAACTTTCTTT.

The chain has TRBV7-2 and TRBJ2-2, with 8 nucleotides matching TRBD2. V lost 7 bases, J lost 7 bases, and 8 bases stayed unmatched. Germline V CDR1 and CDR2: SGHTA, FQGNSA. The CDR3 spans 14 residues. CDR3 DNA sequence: TGTGCCAGCAACCCGGGACTAGATGGCGGGGAGCTGTTTTTT. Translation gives CASNPGLDGGELFF.

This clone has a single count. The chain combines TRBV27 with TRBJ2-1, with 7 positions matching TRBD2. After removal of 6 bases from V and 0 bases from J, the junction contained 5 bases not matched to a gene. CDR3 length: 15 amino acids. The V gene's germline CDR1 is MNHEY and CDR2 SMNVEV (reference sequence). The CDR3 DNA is TGTGCCAGCAGATCCGGGACTACCTCCTACAATGAGCAGTTCTTC. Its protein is CASRSGTTSYNEQFF.

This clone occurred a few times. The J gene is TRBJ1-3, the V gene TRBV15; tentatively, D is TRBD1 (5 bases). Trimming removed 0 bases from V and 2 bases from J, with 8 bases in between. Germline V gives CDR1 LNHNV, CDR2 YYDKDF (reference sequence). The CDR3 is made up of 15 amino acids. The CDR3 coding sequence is TGTGCCACCAGCAGAGATAGGACAACTGGAAACACCATATATTTT. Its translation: CATSRDRTTGNTIYF.

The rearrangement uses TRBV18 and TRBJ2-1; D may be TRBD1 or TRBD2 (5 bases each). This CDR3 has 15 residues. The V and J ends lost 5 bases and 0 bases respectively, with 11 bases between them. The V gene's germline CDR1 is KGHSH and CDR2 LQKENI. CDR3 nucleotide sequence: TGTGCCAGCTCATCGTCAGGGAGCTCCTACAATGAGCAGTTCTTC. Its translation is CASSSSGSSYNEQFF.

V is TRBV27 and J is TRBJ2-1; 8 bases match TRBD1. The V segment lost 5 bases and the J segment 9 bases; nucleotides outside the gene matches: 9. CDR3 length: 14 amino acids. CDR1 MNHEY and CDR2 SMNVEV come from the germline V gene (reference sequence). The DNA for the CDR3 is TGTGCCAGCAGTCCCATGACAGGGGCGGGTGAGCAGTTCTTC. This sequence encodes CASSPMTGAGEQFF.

The CDR3 coding sequence is TGCAGCGTCCCGGCGCGGGTGAGCTCCTACAATGAGCAGTTCTTC. It is translated as CSVPARVSSYNEQFF. This chain connects TRBV29-1 to TRBJ2-1; TRBD2 is a possible D gene (5 bases). The CDR3 contains 15 residues. Germline V lookup: CDR1 SQVTM, CDR2 ANQGSEA. Trimming shortened V by 6 bases and J by 0 bases, and 15 bases separated the two germline ends.

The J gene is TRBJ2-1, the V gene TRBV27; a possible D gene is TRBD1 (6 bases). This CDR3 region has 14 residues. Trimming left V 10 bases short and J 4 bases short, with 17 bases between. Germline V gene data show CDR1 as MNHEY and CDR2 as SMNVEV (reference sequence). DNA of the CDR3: TGTGCCACTTCACCAGGGGCTTCGTACAATGAGCAGTTCTTC. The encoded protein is CATSPGASYNEQFF.

The CDR3 DNA reads TGCGCCAGCAGCTTGACTAGCGGGAACACCTACGAGCAGTACTTC. Its protein is CASSLTSGNTYEQYF. The chain carries TRBV5-1 and TRBJ2-7; 10 nucleotides agree with TRBD2. V lost 1 base to trimming and J lost 2 bases; unmatched junction nucleotides: 3. The CDR3 loop spans 15 amino acids. CDR1 and CDR2 (germline): SGHRS, YFSETQ.

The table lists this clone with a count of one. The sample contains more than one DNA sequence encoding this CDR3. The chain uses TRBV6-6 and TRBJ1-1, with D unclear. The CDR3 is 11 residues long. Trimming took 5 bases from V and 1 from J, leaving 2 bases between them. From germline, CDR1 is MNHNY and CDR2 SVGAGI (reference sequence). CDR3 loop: CASSPNTEAFF. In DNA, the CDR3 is TGTGCCAGCAGTCCGAACACTGAAGCTTTCTTT.

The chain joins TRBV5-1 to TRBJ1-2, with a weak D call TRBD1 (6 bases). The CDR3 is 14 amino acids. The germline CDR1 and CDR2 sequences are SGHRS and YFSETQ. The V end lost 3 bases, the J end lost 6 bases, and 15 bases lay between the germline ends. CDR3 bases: TGCGCCAGCAGCTCCAATACAGGGAACCATGGCTACACCTTC. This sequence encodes CASSSNTGNHGYTF.

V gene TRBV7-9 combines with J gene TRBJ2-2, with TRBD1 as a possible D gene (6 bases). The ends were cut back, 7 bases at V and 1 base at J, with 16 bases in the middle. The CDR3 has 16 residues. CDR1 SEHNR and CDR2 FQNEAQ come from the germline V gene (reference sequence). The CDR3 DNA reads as TGTGCCAGCAACCAATTCCGACAGGTGAACACCGGGGAGCTGTTTTTT. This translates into CASNQFRQVNTGELFF.

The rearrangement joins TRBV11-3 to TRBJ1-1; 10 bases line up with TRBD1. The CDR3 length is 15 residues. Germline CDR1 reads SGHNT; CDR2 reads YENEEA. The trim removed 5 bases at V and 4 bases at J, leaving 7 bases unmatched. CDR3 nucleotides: TGTGCCAGCAGCCCGGGACAGGGGATCGCCACTGAAGCTTTCTTT. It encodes CASSPGQGIATEAFF.

As DNA, the CDR3 is TGCGCCAGCAGCCAAGTCCTTTTGGCAGGAAGTGGGGGGAGTCGGCGGGAGACCCAGTACTTC. Protein: CASSQVLLAGSGGSRRETQYF. J is TRBJ2-5 and V is TRBV4-1; D is perhaps TRBD2 (6 bases). Germline lookup yields CDR1 MGHRA and CDR2 YSYEKL. The CDR3 extends over 21 amino acids. V lost 1 base and J lost 5, with 32 bases in between.

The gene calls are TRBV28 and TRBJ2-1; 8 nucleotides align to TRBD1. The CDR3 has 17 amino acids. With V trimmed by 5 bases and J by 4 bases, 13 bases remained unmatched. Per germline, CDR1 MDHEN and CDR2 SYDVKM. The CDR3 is CASSPEGSGGKYNEQFF. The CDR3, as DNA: TGTGCCAGCAGTCCCGAGGGATCAGGGGGCAAATACAATGAGCAGTTCTTC.

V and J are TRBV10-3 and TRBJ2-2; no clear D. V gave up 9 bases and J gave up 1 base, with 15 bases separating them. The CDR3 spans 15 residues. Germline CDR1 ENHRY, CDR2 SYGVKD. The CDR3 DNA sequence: TGTGCCATAAGCAAGTCGGTAGAGAACACCGGGGAGCTGTTTTTT. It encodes CAISKSVENTGELFF.

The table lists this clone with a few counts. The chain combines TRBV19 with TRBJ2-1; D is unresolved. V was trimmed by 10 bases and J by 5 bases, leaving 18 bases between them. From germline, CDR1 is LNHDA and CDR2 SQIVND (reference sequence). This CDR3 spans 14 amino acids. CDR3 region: CATSATRRNNEQFF. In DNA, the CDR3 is TGTGCCACCTCCGCGACCAGACGTAACAATGAGCAGTTCTTC.

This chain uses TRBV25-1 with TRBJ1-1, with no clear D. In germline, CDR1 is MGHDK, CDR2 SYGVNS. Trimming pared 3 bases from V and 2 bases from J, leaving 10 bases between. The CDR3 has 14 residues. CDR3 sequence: CASSDAGGNTEAFF. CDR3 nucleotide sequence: TGTGCCAGCAGTGACGCCGGCGGAAACACTGAAGCTTTCTTT. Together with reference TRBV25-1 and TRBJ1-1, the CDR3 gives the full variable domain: EADIYQTPRYLVIGTGKKITLECSQTMGHDKMYWYQQDPGMELHLIHYSYGVNSTEKGDLSSESTVSRIRTEHFPLTLESARPSHTSQYLCASSDAGGNTEAFFGQGTRLTVV.

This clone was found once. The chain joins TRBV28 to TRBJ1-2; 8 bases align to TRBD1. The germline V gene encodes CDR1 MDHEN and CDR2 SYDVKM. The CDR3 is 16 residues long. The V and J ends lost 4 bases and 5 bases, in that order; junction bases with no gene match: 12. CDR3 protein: CASSSRAGGLEYGYTF. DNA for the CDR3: TGTGCCAGCAGTTCCAGGGCAGGGGGCCTTGAGTATGGCTACACCTTC.